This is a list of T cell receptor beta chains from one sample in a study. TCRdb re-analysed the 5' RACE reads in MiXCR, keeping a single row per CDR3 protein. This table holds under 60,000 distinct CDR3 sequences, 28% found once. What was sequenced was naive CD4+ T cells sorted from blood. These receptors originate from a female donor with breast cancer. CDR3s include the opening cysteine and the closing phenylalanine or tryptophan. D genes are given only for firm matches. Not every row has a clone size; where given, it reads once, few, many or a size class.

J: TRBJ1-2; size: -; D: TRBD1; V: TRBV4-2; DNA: TGCGCCAGCAGCCGGGGACAGGGTGGCATCTATGGCTACACCTTC; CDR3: CASSRGQGGIYGYTF
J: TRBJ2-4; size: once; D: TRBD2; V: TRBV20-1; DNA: TGCAGTGCTAGAGGCTCTACTAGCGGGGAAAACATTCAGTACTTC; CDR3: CSARGSTSGENIQYF
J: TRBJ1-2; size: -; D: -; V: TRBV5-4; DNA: TGTGCCTCCCAGGGGCCTAACTATGGCTACACCTTC; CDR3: CASQGPNYGYTF
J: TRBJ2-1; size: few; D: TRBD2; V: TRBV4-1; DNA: TGCGCCAGCAGCCCCGCCGGGACTAGCGGGAGAAATGAGCAGTTCTTC; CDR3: CASSPAGTSGRNEQFF
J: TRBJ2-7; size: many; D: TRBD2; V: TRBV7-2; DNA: TGTGCCAGCAGCTTAGTACTAGCGTCGAACGAGCAGTACTTC; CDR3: CASSLVLASNEQYF
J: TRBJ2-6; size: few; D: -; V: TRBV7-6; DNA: TGTGCCAGCGGCTCGGACACCAACTCTGGGGCCAACGTCCTGACTTTC; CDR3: CASGSDTNSGANVLTF
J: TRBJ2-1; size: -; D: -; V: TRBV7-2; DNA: TGTGCCAGCACCCCGGACTCGGAAGGTGAGCAGTTCTTC; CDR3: CASTPDSEGEQFF
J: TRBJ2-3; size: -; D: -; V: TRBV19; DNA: TGTGCCAGCAGTTTAGGCCGCACAGATACGCAGTATTTT; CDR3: CASSLGRTDTQYF
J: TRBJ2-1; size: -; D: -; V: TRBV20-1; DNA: TGCAGTGCTATGGGACCAACCAGCAATGAGCAGTTCTTC; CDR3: CSAMGPTSNEQFF
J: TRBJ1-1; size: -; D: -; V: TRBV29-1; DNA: TGCAGCGTTGGGAGGGAGTTGAACACTGAAGCTTTCTTT; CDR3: CSVGRELNTEAFF
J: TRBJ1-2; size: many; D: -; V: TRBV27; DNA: TGTGCCAGCAGTTTAATGGGGAACTATGGCTACACCTTC; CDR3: CASSLMGNYGYTF
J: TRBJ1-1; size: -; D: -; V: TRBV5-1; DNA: TGCGCCAGCAGCTTGGAGGGTGGATTTGAAGCTTTCTTT; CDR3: CASSLEGGFEAFF
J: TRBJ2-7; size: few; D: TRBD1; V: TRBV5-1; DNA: TGCGCCAGCAGCCCCGGGACAGGGTATGACTACGAGCAGTACTTC; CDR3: CASSPGTGYDYEQYF
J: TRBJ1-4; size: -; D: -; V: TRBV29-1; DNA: TGCAGCGTTGAAGAAAGGGGAGGCGAAAAACTGTTTTTT; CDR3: CSVEERGGEKLFF
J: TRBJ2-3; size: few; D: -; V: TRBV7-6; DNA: TGTGCCAGCAGCTTAGCAGGAAACCTACGGGGAGATACGCAGTATTTT; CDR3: CASSLAGNLRGDTQYF
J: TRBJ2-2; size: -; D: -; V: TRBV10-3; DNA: TGTGCCATCAGTGAGTGGTCGAGGAGGAACACCGGGGAGCTGTTTTTT; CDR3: CAISEWSRRNTGELFF
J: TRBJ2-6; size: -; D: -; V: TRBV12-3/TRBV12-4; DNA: TGTGCCAGCAGTTTAGGAGGGAATGGGGCCAACGTCCTGACTTTC; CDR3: CASSLGGNGANVLTF
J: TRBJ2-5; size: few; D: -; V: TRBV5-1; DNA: TGCGCCAGCAGCTTGGCCGGAGCAGGGCAAGAGACCCAGTACTTC; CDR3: CASSLAGAGQETQYF
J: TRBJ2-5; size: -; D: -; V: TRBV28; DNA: TGTGCCAGCAGTTTAATAGGATCTCAGGGAGAGACCCAGTACTTC; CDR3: CASSLIGSQGETQYF
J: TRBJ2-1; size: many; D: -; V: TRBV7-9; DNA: TGTGCCAGCAGAACCCAAAGCTTAGACAATGAGCAGTTCTTC; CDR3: CASRTQSLDNEQFF
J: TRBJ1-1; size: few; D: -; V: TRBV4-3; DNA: TGCGCCAGCAGCCAAGACGTTGACCGGGTCACTGAAGCTTTCTTT; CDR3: CASSQDVDRVTEAFF
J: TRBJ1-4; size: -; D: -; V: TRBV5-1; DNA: TGCGCCAGCAGCTTGGAGTCCGGGACAATTAATGAAAAACTGTTTTTT; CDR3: CASSLESGTINEKLFF
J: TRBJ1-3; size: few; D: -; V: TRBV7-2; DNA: TGTGCCAGCAGCTTAGGCAACTCTGGAAACACCATATATTTT; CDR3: CASSLGNSGNTIYF
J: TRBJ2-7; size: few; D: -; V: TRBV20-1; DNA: TGCAGTGCTATGGGATGGGACACATCCTACGAGCAGTACTTC; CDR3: CSAMGWDTSYEQYF
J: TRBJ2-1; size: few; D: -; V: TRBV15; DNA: TGTGCCACCAGCAGACACCGGGACTCTTACAATGAGCAGTTCTTC; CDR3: CATSRHRDSYNEQFF
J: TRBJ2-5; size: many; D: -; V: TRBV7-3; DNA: TGTGCCAGCAGCTTAGGGCTAGCTGAAGAGACCCAGTACTTC; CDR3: CASSLGLAEETQYF
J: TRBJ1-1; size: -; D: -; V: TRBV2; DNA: TGTGCCAGCAGTGCGGATACTGAAGCTTTCTTT; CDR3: CASSADTEAFF
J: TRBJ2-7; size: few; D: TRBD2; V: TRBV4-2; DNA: TGTGCCAGCAGCCAGGCCGGGACTAGCGGGGAGAAAACCGAGCAGTACTTC; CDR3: CASSQAGTSGEKTEQYF
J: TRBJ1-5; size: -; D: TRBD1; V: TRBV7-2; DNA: TGTGCCAGCAGCTTAGGGGGACAGGGGGATCTTCAGCCCCAGCATTTT; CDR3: CASSLGGQGDLQPQHF
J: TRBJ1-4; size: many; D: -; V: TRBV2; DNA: TGTGCCAGCAACCAGGAGCTGGCTAATGAAAAACTGTTTTTT; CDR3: CASNQELANEKLFF
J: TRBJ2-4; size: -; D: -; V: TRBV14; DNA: TGTGCCAGCAGCCAAGATGGGGGGAAACTGAACATTCAGTACTTC; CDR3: CASSQDGGKLNIQYF
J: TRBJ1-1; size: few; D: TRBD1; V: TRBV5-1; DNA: TGCGCCAGCAGCTTGTGGGGACAGCGGCCTTTGGGAGCTTTCTTT; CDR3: CASSLWGQRPLGAFF
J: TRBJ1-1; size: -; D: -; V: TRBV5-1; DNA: TGCGCCAGCAGCTTGGGACTTGAAGCTTTCTTT; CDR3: CASSLGLEAFF
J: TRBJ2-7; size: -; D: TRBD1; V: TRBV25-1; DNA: TGTGCCGGCAGTGACCGGGACAGGGGCTCCTACGAGCAGTACTTC; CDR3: CAGSDRDRGSYEQYF
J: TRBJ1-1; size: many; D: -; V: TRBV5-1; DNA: TGCGCCAGGCCTCATCGGGGAGAAACTGAAGCTTTCTTT; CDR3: CARPHRGETEAFF
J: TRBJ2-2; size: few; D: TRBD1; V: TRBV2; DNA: TGTGCCAGCAGTGAAGGTTGGGACAGGGCAACCGGGGAGCTGTTTTTT; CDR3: CASSEGWDRATGELFF
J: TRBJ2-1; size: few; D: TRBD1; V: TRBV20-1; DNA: TGCAGTGCCCAGGGGGTGTACAATGAGCAGTTCTTC; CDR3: CSAQGVYNEQFF
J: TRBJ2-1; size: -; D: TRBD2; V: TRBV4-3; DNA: TGCGCCAGCAGCCAAGAGGGGACTACCCTTGAGCAGTTCTTC; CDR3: CASSQEGTTLEQFF
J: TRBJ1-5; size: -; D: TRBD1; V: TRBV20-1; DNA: TGCAGTGCTCACCAGACCGGGGACAGGGAAAGCAATCAGCCCCAGCATTTT; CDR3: CSAHQTGDRESNQPQHF
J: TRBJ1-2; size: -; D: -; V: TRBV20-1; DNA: TGCAGGCCCCTCCAGGCAGGGACGGTTGGCTACACCTTC; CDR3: CRPLQAGTVGYTF
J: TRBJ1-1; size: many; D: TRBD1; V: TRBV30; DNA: TGTGCCTGGAGTGTACAGGGGGACACTGAAGCTTTCTTT; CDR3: CAWSVQGDTEAFF
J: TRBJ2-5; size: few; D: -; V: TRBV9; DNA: TGTGCCAGCGCGAATGACCTACAAGAGACCCAGTACTTC; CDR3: CASANDLQETQYF
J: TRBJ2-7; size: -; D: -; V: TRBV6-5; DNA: TGTGCCAGCAGTTACTTCCAGGGCCGGGACGAGCAGTACTTC; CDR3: CASSYFQGRDEQYF
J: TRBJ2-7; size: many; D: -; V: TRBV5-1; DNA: TGCGCCAGCAGCCCCGACTCCTACGAGCAGTACTTC; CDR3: CASSPDSYEQYF
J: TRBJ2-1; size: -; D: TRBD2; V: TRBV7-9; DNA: TGTGCCAGCAGCAAAGGGCTAGCGGCGATAAGTGAGCAGTTCTTC; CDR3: CASSKGLAAISEQFF
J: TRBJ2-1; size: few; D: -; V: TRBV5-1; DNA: TGCGCCAGCAGCTTACAGGACAGTTACAATGAGCAGTTCTTC; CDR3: CASSLQDSYNEQFF
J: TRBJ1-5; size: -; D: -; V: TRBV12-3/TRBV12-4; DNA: TGTGCCAGCAGTTTAGGGGCGGGGGCGACCCAGCATTTT; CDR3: CASSLGAGATQHF
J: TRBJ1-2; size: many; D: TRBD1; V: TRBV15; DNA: TGTGCCACCAGCACCGGGACAGGGGGCACCTATGGCTACACCTTC; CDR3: CATSTGTGGTYGYTF
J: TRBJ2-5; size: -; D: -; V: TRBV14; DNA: TGTGCCAGCAGCCAAGATCGGCTAGCGTTAATTGAGACCCAGTACTTC; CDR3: CASSQDRLALIETQYF
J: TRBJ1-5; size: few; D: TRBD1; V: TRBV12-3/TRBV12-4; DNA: TGTGCCAGCAGTATCCGGGACAGCGCCCGGCCCCAGCATTTT; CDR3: CASSIRDSARPQHF
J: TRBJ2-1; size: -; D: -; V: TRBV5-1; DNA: TGCGCCAGCAGCGATTCAGAGGGGTCCTACAATGAGCAGTTCTTC; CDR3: CASSDSEGSYNEQFF
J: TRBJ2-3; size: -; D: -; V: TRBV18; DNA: TGTGCCAGCTCACCACTACAGGGAAGGACCGATACGCAGTATTTT; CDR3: CASSPLQGRTDTQYF
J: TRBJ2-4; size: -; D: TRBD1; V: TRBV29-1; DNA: TGCAGCGTTGAACCCCGACAGGGGTCCCAGTACTTC; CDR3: CSVEPRQGSQYF
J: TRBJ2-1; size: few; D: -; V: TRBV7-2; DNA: TGTGCCAGCAGCTTAGAGGCGGACAGAGAGCAGTTCTTC; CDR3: CASSLEADREQFF
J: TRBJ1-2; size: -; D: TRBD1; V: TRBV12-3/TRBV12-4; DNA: TGTGCCAGCAGTTTAACGGGACAGGCGCGATTCGTCTATGGCTACACCTTC; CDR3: CASSLTGQARFVYGYTF
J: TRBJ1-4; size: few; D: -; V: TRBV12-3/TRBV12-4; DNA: TGTGCCAGCAGTTTAGGACCGGGAACTAATGAAAAACTGTTTTTT; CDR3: CASSLGPGTNEKLFF
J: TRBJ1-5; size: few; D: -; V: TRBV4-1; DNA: TGCGCCAGCAGCCAAGATCTGCCAGGGAAACAGCCCCAGCATTTT; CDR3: CASSQDLPGKQPQHF